A single T cell receptor beta chain is shown here with its context. Germline values: CDR1 SGHRS, CDR2 YFSETQ. V lost 7 bases to trimming and J lost 5 bases; unmatched junction nucleotides: 10. The length of the CDR3 is 15 residues. The data were taken from a study of technical replicates of blood from several donors. Assay used: immunoSEQ multiplex PCR; TCRdb lists only in-frame clones, some missing. Of tens of thousands of clones in the sample, 65% to 90% are singletons; the top ten hold around 5%. The sequence was collected from a human donor in good health. Some clones in this sample may be carry-over from other donors' samples. Sequenced material: PBMCs. The gene calls are TRBV5-1 and TRBJ2-1, with 9 bases fitting TRBD1. In DNA form, the CDR3 reads TGCGCCAGCGTCCCCCGGGACAGGGATAACAATGAGCAGTTCTTC. Amino acid sequence: CASVPRDRDNNEQFF.